A few counts support the clone carrying this T cell receptor (beta chain). Germline lookup yields CDR1 MGHRA and CDR2 YSYEKL. The CDR3 loop spans 15 amino acids. Trimming removed 0 bases at V and 3 bases at J, with 9 bases between. This record belongs to a study of blood T cells in healthy people across ages. With a J-beta primer mix and a sample-barcoded 5' primer, a second PCR ran about 7 to 11 cycles. Each CDR3 protein is one row after TCRdb ran MiXCR on the 5' RACE reads. This table holds approximately 960,000 distinct CDR3 sequences, about 28% found once. This same sample was also taken into another study, of T cells of mothers and their children.

The sample taken for sequencing was blood. The clonotype was recovered from a woman aged 40 to 55 in good health. The genes are TRBV4-1 and TRBJ2-1; a weak D match, TRBD2 (6 bases). In nucleotides, the CDR3 is TGCGCCAGCAGCCAAGATCGGACTATCTACAATGAGCAGTTCTTC. Translation gives CASSQDRTIYNEQFF.